This is a list of T cell receptor beta chains from one sample in a study of shared clonotypes between healthy human individuals. The repertoire was sequenced with immunoSEQ multiplex PCR; TCRdb's copy has only in-frame clones and lacks some. The data contain approximately 500,000 clones, approximately 78% of them singletons. Sequencing used PBMCs. These receptors were taken from a woman in her 40s in good health. Some clones in this sample may be carry-over from other donors' samples. The CDR3 runs from the conserved cysteine through the conserved F or W. D genes are given only for firm matches. Only some rows state a clone size, as once, few, many or a class for expanded clones.

TRBD1	TRBV28	.	TRBJ1-6	CASSKRTGFVYSPLHF	TGTGCCAGCAGCAAAAGGACAGGGTTTGTGTATTCACCCCTCCACTTT
TRBD2	TRBV10-2	.	TRBJ2-3	CASTLAGEDTQYF	TGCGCCAGCACTCTAGCGGGAGAAGATACGCAGTATTTT
TRBD1	TRBV4-3	.	TRBJ2-7	CASSRSDRVAYEQYF	TGCGCCAGCAGCCGCTCGGACAGGGTCGCCTACGAGCAGTACTTC
.	TRBV11-3	.	TRBJ2-2	CASSTAGTRGTGELFF	TGTGCCAGCAGCACAGCCGGGACGAGGGGGACCGGGGAGCTGTTTTTT
.	TRBV5-1	once	TRBJ2-5	CASSFTFRVDWQETQYF	TGCGCCAGCAGCTTTACTTTCAGGGTAGATTGGCAAGAGACCCAGTACTTC
TRBD1	TRBV19	.	TRBJ1-2	CASTPDRGYGYTF	TGTGCCAGTACCCCAGACAGGGGCTATGGCTACACCTTC
TRBD2	TRBV19	.	TRBJ2-5	CASSMGGEETQYF	TGTGCCAGTAGTATGGGAGGGGAAGAGACCCAGTACTTC
TRBD2	TRBV9	few	TRBJ2-3	CASSVAGGTNTDTQYF	TGTGCCAGCAGCGTAGCGGGGGGGACAAACACAGATACGCAGTATTTT
.	TRBV20-1	.	TRBJ2-7	CSAKGGYEQYF	TGCAGTGCTAAAGGGGGCTACGAGCAGTACTTC
TRBD1	TRBV4-1	few	TRBJ2-7	CASSAGQGPYEQYF	TGCGCCAGCAGCGCGGGACAGGGACCCTACGAGCAGTACTTC
TRBD1	TRBV7-3	.	TRBJ2-7	CASSADRGRGDYHPYEQYF	TGTGCCAGCAGCGCGGACAGGGGGCGCGGGGACTATCACCCCTACGAGCAGTACTTC
TRBD1	TRBV28	.	TRBJ2-4	CASSRPGTAQKNIQYF	TGTGCCAGCAGCCGGCCCGGGACAGCCCAGAAAAACATTCAGTACTTC